Listed here is a single T cell receptor (beta chain). This sample is part of a study of blood T cell repertoires in COVID-19. Study-wide context: From the United States, Italy and Spain came samples of acute and convalescent COVID-19. PBMCs, B-cell-depleted T cells, or T cells provided the cDNA or gDNA that made up the material.

As handled by the study authors: Amplification of reference gene primers was used by the study to estimate nucleated cell counts. This table comes from immunoSEQ multiplex PCR, and its TCRdb copy is limited to in-frame clones, with some not included. The V and J calls and clone size come from that table; D and trimming were worked out from the DNA. The table shows over 100,000 clones, with 75% to 90% occurring only once. J gave up 3 bases and V 0 bases, and 4 bases lay outside the gene matches. CDR1 and CDR2 from the germline V gene are KGHSH and LQKENI. The CDR3 consists of 16 residues. This TCR derives from a woman in her fifties or sixties with acute or convalescent COVID-19. Sequenced sample: peripheral blood. The chain combines TRBV18 with TRBJ2-3; TRBD1 matches at 9 bases. The CDR3: CASSPPIGQGTDTQYF. CDR3 sequence (DNA): TGTGCCAGCTCACCACCCATAGGACAGGGGACAGATACGCAGTATTTT. The full variable domain, with the rest looked up from reference TRBV18 and TRBJ2-3, is NAGVMQNPRHLVRRRGQEARLRCSPMKGHSHVYWYRQLPEEGLKFMVYLQKENIIDESGMPKERFSAEFPKEGPSILRIQQVVRGDSAAYFCASSPPIGQGTDTQYFGPGTRLTVL.